The present TCR beta chain was sequenced within a study of cytomegalovirus exposure and HLA in healthy donors. The study's findings and limits: Subsequent analysis revealed that first-cohort TCR clusters tended to co-occur in the 95 to 150 validation repertoires.

The table came from immunoSEQ multiplex PCR; TCRdb's copy has only in-frame clones and leaves some out. The repertoire holds about 150,000 clones, with about 86% as singletons. As concerns this clone: The target antigen is unknown.

This TCR came from a man between 18 and 35 years old in good health and CMV-seropositive. The sample taken for sequencing was PBMCs.

The CDR3, as DNA: TGTGCCAGCAGTTTCCAGGGGCTCAAGCGGACCCGGAGGCAGTACTTC. Protein sequence: CASSFQGLKRTRRQYF. This rearrangement joins TRBV27 to TRBJ2-7, with D perhaps TRBD1 (6 bases). CDR1 MNHEY and CDR2 SMNVEV come from the germline V gene (reference sequence). The germline V and J ends were trimmed by 3 bases and 9 bases, with 24 bases remaining between them. The CDR3 covers 16 residues.